Following are 18 T cell receptor beta chains from one sample sequenced in a study of a mutant IDH1 vaccine in newly diagnosed glioma. These receptors have no known antigen. Measured with immunoSEQ multiplex PCR; TCRdb has only the in-frame clones, and not every one. The repertoire has about 38,000 clones, around 82% of them found once; the top ten carry more than 5%. Regarding time point: week 5, during vaccination. The investigators gave 300 ug of mutant IDH1 20-mer peptide in each vaccine dose, together with topical imiquimod. The sample was PBMCs, taken from a glioma patient whose treatment included an IDH1 peptide vaccine. The receptors shown here come from a middle-aged man with glioma.

The chain has TRBV4-2 and TRBJ1-5; possibly TRBD1 for D (5 bases). V gave up 3 bases and J gave up 5 bases, with 14 bases separating them. Germline V gene data show CDR1 as LGHNA and CDR2 as YNFKEQ. The CDR3 runs 15 residues. For the CDR3, the DNA is TGTGCCAGCAGCCAGTCAGGAGGGGCCCATCAGCCCCAGCATTTT. Translation: CASSQSGGAHQPQHF.

The chain recombines TRBV10-3 with TRBJ2-4; D possibly corresponds to TRBD2 (5 bases). The CDR3 consists of 15 residues. The germline V gene encodes CDR1 ENHRY and CDR2 SYGVKD. The V end was cut by 4 bases, the J end by 1 base, with 11 bases between. CDR3 amino acids: CAISARGGAKNIQYF. In nucleotides, the CDR3 is TGTGCCATCAGTGCCCGGGGTGGGGCCAAAAACATTCAGTACTTC.

This clone was recorded a few times. This chain joins TRBV29-1 and TRBJ2-7; D may be TRBD2 (5 bases). CDR1 is SQVTM, CDR2 ANQGSEA, per germline. There are 12 residues in the CDR3. V dropped 5 bases and J dropped 0 bases, with 8 bases sitting between them. Written as DNA, the CDR3 is TGCAGCGTTAGGGAGAGCTCCTACGAGCAGTACTTC. Translated: CSVRESSYEQYF.

For this clone: Other DNA variants within this sample encode the same CDR3. The rearrangement uses TRBV2 and TRBJ1-5; no definite D call. V lost 2 bases and J 5 bases, leaving 10 bases between the germline ends. The CDR3 is 14 residues long. Germline V CDR1 and CDR2: SNHLY, FYNNEI. Here the CDR3 reads CASSEPPRDQPQHF. CDR3 in DNA: TGTGCCAGCAGTGAACCCCCCAGAGATCAGCCCCAGCATTTT.

The gene calls are TRBV5-1 and TRBJ1-2, with D uncertain. V lost 0 bases, J lost 8 bases, and 14 bases lay in between. Germline loops: CDR1 SGHRS, CDR2 YFSETQ. This CDR3 comprises 14 residues. CDR3 coding DNA: TGCGCCAGCAGCTTGGATGGAGGGCCTAAGGGCTACACCTTC. Residues: CASSLDGGPKGYTF.

The chain links TRBV6-5 to TRBJ1-1; D unresolved. Germline-derived CDR1 and CDR2 are MNHEY and SVGAGI. The germline V and J ends were trimmed by 2 bases and 6 bases, with 16 bases remaining between them. CDR3 length: 15 amino acids. CDR3 region: CASSYGAGRKAEAFF. The CDR3 coding sequence is TGTGCCAGCAGTTACGGAGCAGGACGTAAGGCTGAAGCTTTCTTT.

This chain joins TRBV18 and TRBJ2-5, with TRBD1 identical over 7 bases. The ends lost 3 bases at V and 4 bases at J; junction bases unmatched: 11. CDR3 length: 16 residues. Per the germline V gene, CDR1 is KGHSH and CDR2 is LQKENI. CDR3 DNA sequence: TGTGCCAGCTCACCGCCACAGGGGATTTTGGGAGAGACCCAGTACTTC. Its translation is CASSPPQGILGETQYF. Supplemented by reference TRBV18 and TRBJ2-5, the full variable domain reads NAGVMQNPRHLVRRRGQEARLRCSPMKGHSHVYWYRQLPEEGLKFMVYLQKENIIDESGMPKERFSAEFPKEGPSILRIQQVVRGDSAAYFCASSPPQGILGETQYFGPGTRLLVL.

This clone has only a few counts. The chain carries TRBV7-2 and TRBJ1-5; no reliable D call. This CDR3 has 13 amino acids. CDR1 and CDR2 from the germline V gene are SGHTA and FQGNSA. V was shortened by 1 base and J by 6 bases, with 7 bases between the two germline ends. CDR3 in amino acids: CASSLEGFQPQHF. In DNA form, the CDR3 reads TGTGCCAGCAGCTTAGAAGGGTTTCAGCCCCAGCATTTT.

The chain uses TRBV5-1 and TRBJ1-1; TRBD1 is a possible D gene (6 bases). The germline CDR1 and CDR2 sequences are SGHRS and YFSETQ. V lost 0 bases to trimming and J lost 11 bases, with 20 bases between them. The CDR3 totals 15 residues. The CDR3 loop is CASSLGENRQGRAFF. Here the CDR3 DNA reads TGCGCCAGCAGCTTGGGGGAAAACAGGCAGGGGCGGGCTTTCTTT.

The chain joins TRBV5-4 to TRBJ1-2; 9 nucleotides line up with TRBD1. With 2 bases clipped from V and 4 bases from J, the junction kept 12 bases outside the gene matches. The CDR3 loop spans 17 amino acids. The germline V gene has CDR1 SGHNT and CDR2 YYREEE (reference sequence). The CDR3 sequence: CASSFGRMTGGSYGYTF. The CDR3 DNA sequence: TGTGCCAGCAGCTTTGGCCGCATGACAGGGGGGTCCTATGGCTACACCTTC.

J is TRBJ1-4 and V is TRBV18; maybe TRBD1 (5 bases). The CDR3 covers 16 residues. The germline V gene encodes CDR1 KGHSH and CDR2 LQKENI. Trimming pared 1 base from V and 6 bases from J, leaving 15 bases between. CDR3 DNA: TGTGCCAGCTCACCACGGGGTCGAGGAGGGGATGAAAAACTGTTTTTT. Protein: CASSPRGRGGDEKLFF.

This chain uses TRBV7-2 with TRBJ2-1; 9 bases are a match to TRBD2. V shed 6 bases and J 4 bases; nucleotides not matched to a gene: 19. The CDR3 runs 19 residues. CDR1 SGHTA and CDR2 FQGNSA come from the germline V gene. The CDR3 region has the DNA TGTGCCAGCAGAACCTCAGGAGCAGCGGGGGGACCCTTTTACAATGAGCAGTTCTTC. Amino acid sequence: CASRTSGAAGGPFYNEQFF.

The chain carries TRBV5-1 and TRBJ2-3; D call uncertain. From germline, CDR1 is SGHRS and CDR2 YFSETQ. V was trimmed by 2 bases and J by 2 bases, leaving 3 bases between them. The CDR3 has 12 residues. CDR3 bases: TGCGCCAGCAGCTTCAACACAGATACGCAGTATTTT. It specifies CASSFNTDTQYF.

V and J are TRBV18 and TRBJ1-1; maybe TRBD1 (5 bases). CDR1 is KGHSH, CDR2 LQKENI, per germline. The length of the CDR3 is 12 residues. Trimming pared 4 bases from V and 7 bases from J, leaving 10 bases between. This CDR3 is CASSLGGVEAFF. The CDR3 DNA is TGTGCCAGCTCACTGGGAGGGGTTGAAGCTTTCTTT.

This chain joins TRBV18 and TRBJ1-2; 11 positions match TRBD1. J lost 6 bases, V lost 3 bases, and 6 bases had no gene match. The CDR3 sequence is 15 residues long. The germline V gene encodes CDR1 KGHSH and CDR2 LQKENI. CDR3 protein: CASSPGTGGNDGYTF. DNA for the CDR3: TGTGCCAGCTCACCTGGGACAGGGGGTAATGATGGCTACACCTTC. The variable domain in full, with the rest retrieved from reference TRBV18 and TRBJ1-2, is NAGVMQNPRHLVRRRGQEARLRCSPMKGHSHVYWYRQLPEEGLKFMVYLQKENIIDESGMPKERFSAEFPKEGPSILRIQQVVRGDSAAYFCASSPGTGGNDGYTFGSGTRLTVV.

The chain combines TRBV2 with TRBJ2-2; D gene unclear. The CDR3 covers 13 residues. Germline V gene sequence: CDR1 SNHLY, CDR2 FYNNEI. The V end was cut by 5 bases, the J end by 7 bases, with 11 bases between. CDR3 residues: CASSPVAVGELFF. DNA for the CDR3: TGTGCCAGCAGTCCCGTGGCAGTCGGGGAGCTGTTTTTT.

The gene calls are TRBV5-4 and TRBJ1-2; 7 positions agree with TRBD1. CDR3 length: 14 amino acids. The V gene's germline CDR1 is SGHNT and CDR2 YYREEE (reference sequence). After removal of 6 bases from V and 4 bases from J, the junction contained 9 bases not matched to a gene. The CDR3 reads CASTQDRTLYGYTF. CDR3 in DNA: TGTGCCAGCACCCAGGACAGGACCCTCTATGGCTACACCTTC. Based on the CDR3 plus reference TRBV5-4 and TRBJ1-2, the full variable domain is ETGVTQSPTHLIKTRGQQVTLRCSSQSGHNTVSWYQQALGQGPQFIFQYYREEENGRGNFPPRFSGLQFPNYSSELNVNALELDDSALYLCASTQDRTLYGYTFGSGTRLTVV.

V and J are TRBV6-1 and TRBJ2-5; 8 positions match TRBD1. The V gene's germline CDR1 is MNHNS and CDR2 SASEGT. V lost 3 bases and J lost 5; bases outside the gene matches: 8. The CDR3 extends over 15 amino acids. This chain's CDR3 is CASSDFGTGGETQYF. In DNA, the CDR3 is TGTGCCAGCAGTGATTTTGGCACAGGGGGGGAGACCCAGTACTTC.